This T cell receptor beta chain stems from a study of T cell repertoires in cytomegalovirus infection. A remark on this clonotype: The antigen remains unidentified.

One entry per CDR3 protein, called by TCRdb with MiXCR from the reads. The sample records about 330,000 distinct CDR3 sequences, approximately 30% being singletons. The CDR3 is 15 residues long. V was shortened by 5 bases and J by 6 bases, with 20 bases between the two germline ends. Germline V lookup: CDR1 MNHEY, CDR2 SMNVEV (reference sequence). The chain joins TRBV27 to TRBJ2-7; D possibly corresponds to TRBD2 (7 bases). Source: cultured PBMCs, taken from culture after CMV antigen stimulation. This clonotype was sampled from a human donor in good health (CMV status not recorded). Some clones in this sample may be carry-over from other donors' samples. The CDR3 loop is CASSLRTGGDGEQYF. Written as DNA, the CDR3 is TGTGCCAGCAGTCTCCGGACGGGGGGCGATGGCGAGCAGTACTTC.